This T cell receptor beta chain emerged from a study of shared clonotypes between healthy human individuals (TCRdb year 2020). Looking at the study overall: The cohort included three men and a couple of women between 18 and 49 years of age. For each donor, CD4 naive and CD4 memory were each run on three plates, CD8 naive on two plates, and CD8 memory on one plate. Blood TCR repertoires of about 5 healthy adults were deeply sequenced to estimate repertoire size and the extent of clonotype sharing between individuals. To increase sequencing depth and limit assay-specific biases, TCR repertoire library preparation and sequencing were carried out by different laboratories using diverse techniques. Per donor, leukapheresis produced somewhere between about 0.94 and 9.5 billion PBMCs. What the work shows at the level of the full study, not this receptor alone: Across a few donors, around 5% of naive CD4, around 3.3% of naive CD8, 2.3% of memory CD4, and under 0.45% of memory CD8 clonotypes were shared. Pairwise subsampling indicated that sequencing depth was expected to affect the degree of clonotype sharing among donors. The genetic and exposure-history diversity represented was limited by the small number of donors. Even with the large sequencing depth, rarefaction of the sorted-subset datasets indicated that sequencing was incomplete. Sampling was limited to blood, and TCR repertoires in tissue likely differ from TCR repertoires in blood. Naive subsets generally had larger estimated clonotype richness than memory subsets. Compared with non-shared clonotypes, clonotypes shared by all four sorted-subset donors had higher generation probabilities.

Reading the germline V gene gives CDR1 SGHTS and CDR2 YDEGEE. The junction carries 6 bases between V and J, which are trimmed by 5 bases and 6 bases respectively. The CDR3 runs 11 amino acids, cysteine and phenylalanine included. Only the CDR3 portion is preserved as DNA: 33 bases, with reading frame beginning at the first base. The donors were healthy, HIV-negative adults with no recently reported acute infections or vaccinations. All donors were Caucasian adults living in Nashville, Tennessee, USA. CD4+ T cells were enriched by magnetic negative selection, after which naive cells were positively selected on CD45RA and the negative fraction was taken as the memory subset. After blood collection by leukapheresis, PBMCs were isolated using Ficoll-Histopaque density gradient centrifugation and then cryopreserved in the vapor phase of liquid nitrogen. Analytical flow cytometry was used to check the purity and quantity of every magnetically sorted T cell population. Genomic DNA was isolated from each sorted fraction and quantified by UV absorbance on a Nanodrop 2000c.

This clone has just a few counts. No cognate antigen has been identified for it. Nothing much larger sits one base from this clone, and base qualities are not available. Using the deep immunoSEQ assay, TCR CDR3 regions were amplified from genomic DNA by multiplex PCR. Extracted genomic DNA from each cell subset was distributed evenly across all wells of several immunoSEQ 96-well plates, and each plate was treated as a replicate. For sorted subsets, each replicate PCR was loaded with about 200 ng genomic DNA, equivalent to 25,000 to 35,000 T cell genomes. The purified libraries were quantified using a Qubit 3.0 fluorometer, sized with a Bioanalyzer 2100, and then quantified again using the KAPA Library Quantification kit. Each immunoSEQ 96-well plate was sequenced on its own single-read 150-cycle Illumina NextSeq 550 flow cell. Per the source publication's procedure: Because the immunoSEQ output held only junctional sequences and lacked quality scores, the filtering could not match the filtering applied to full-length reads. Sequences were annotated with PyIR, a Python wrapper for IgBLAST v1.9, and V/J genes and CDR3 were assigned using IMGT germline references. Reads with weak V/J assignments (E-value above 1e-6), missing CDR3, stop codons, out-of-frame junctions, or ambiguous translated residues were removed. A V3J clonotype was defined by an identical inferred V gene, J gene, and CDR3 amino acid sequence. The percentage overlap between two repertoires was calculated by dividing the number of shared unique clonotypes by the size of the smaller repertoire. RTK rarefaction, the Chao1 estimator, and Recon v2.1 estimates of unobserved clonotypes were used to assess repertoire richness. For all TCRbeta clonotypes obtained by the gDNA method from a few donors, generation probabilities were computed with OLGA. The source is immuneACCESS, and TCRdb retained only in-frame sequences with V and J called. Part of the clones is not carried over; for the studies checked, unresolved V genes explain less than half of this, and the remainder is unexplained. The DNA gave D and trimming, while V, J and clone size come from that table. This sample lists about 680,000 clones; around 78% were detected once. Around 2% of the sample is in the top ten clones.

This TCR was recovered from a woman aged 25 to 45 in good health. Recombination joined TRBV5-8 with TRBJ1-5; possibly the D gene is TRBD1, per 5 matching bases. Sequenced material: memory CD4+ T cells sorted from blood. In light of the paper, this sample's cell subset or site label describes: CD45RA-negative fraction. The CDR3 reads CASRGLQPQHF. The sequenced DNA: TGTGCCAGCAGGGGGCTTCAGCCCCAGCATTTT. With all but the CDR3 taken from the reference TRBV5-8 and TRBJ1-5 genes, the full variable domain is: EAGVTQSPTHLIKTRGQQATLRCSPISGHTSVYWYQQALGLGLQFLLWYDEGEERNRGNFPPRFSGRQFPNYSSELNVNALELEDSALYLCASRGLQPQHFGDGTRLSIL.